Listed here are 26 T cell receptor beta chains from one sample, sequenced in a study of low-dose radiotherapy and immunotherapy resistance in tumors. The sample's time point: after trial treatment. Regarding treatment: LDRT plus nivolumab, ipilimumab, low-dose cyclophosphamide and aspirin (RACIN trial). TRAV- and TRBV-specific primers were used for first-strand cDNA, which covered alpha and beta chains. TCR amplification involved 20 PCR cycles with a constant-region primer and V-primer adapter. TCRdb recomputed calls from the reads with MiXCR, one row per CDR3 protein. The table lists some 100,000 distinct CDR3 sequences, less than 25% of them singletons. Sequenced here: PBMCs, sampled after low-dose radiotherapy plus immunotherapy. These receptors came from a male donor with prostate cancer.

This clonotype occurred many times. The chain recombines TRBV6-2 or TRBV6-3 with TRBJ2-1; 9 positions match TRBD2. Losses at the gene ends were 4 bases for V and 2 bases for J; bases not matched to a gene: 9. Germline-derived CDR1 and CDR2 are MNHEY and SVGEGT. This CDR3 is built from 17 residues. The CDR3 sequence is CASSFGQASGAYNEQFF. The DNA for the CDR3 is TGTGCCAGCAGTTTCGGACAGGCTAGCGGGGCCTACAATGAGCAGTTCTTC.

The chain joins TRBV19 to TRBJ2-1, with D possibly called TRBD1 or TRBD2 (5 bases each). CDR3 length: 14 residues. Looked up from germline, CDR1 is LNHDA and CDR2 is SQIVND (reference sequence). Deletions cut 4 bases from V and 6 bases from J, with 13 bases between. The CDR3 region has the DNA TGTGCCAGTAGTAGGGACGGCAGCTCCAATGAGCAGTTCTTC. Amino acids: CASSRDGSSNEQFF.

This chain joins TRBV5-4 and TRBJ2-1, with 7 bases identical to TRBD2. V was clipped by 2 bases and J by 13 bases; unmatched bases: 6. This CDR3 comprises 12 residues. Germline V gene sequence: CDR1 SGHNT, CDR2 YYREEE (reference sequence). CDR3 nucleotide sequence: TGTGCCAGCAGCTTTTACCGGGAGGCTCAGTTCTTC. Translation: CASSFYREAQFF. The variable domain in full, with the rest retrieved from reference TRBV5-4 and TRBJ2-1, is ETGVTQSPTHLIKTRGQQVTLRCSSQSGHNTVSWYQQALGQGPQFIFQYYREEENGRGNFPPRFSGLQFPNYSSELNVNALELDDSALYLCASSFYREAQFFGPGTRLTVL.

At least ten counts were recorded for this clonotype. CDR3: CAISTLDGAANEQFF. The CDR3 coding sequence is TGTGCCATCAGTACTTTGGATGGCGCTGCTAATGAGCAGTTCTTC. J is TRBJ2-1 and V is TRBV10-3, with unresolved D. Germline V lookup: CDR1 ENHRY, CDR2 SYGVKD. This CDR3 comprises 15 residues. V was shortened by 5 bases and J by 7 bases, with 18 bases between the two germline ends.

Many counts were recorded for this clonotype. In nucleotides, the CDR3 is TGCAGTGCTAGGGGTTGGACAGGGAGGAATTCACCCCTCCACTTT. Its translation: CSARGWTGRNSPLHF. The rearrangement uses TRBV20-1 and TRBJ1-6, with TRBD1 matching over 8 bases. CDR3 length: 15 amino acids. Germline V gene data show CDR1 as DFQATT and CDR2 as SNEGSKA (reference sequence). With V trimmed by 3 bases and J by 7 bases, 8 bases remained unmatched.

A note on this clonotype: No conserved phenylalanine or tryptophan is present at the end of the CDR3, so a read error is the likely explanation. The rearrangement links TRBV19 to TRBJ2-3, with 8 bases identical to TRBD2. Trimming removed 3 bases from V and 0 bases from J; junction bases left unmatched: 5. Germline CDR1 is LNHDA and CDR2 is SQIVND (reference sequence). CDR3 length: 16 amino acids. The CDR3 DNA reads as TGTGCCAGTAGTATCCAACTAGCGGCGAGCACAGATACGCAGTATTTG. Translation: CASSIQLAASTDTQYL.

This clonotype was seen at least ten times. This chain's CDR3 is CASSRLAAQETQYF. In DNA, the CDR3 is TGTGCCAGCAGCCGACTAGCGGCTCAAGAGACCCAGTACTTC. V is TRBV5-4 and J is TRBJ2-5; 9 bases are a match to TRBD2. Germline V gene lookup returns CDR1 SGHNT and CDR2 YYREEE (reference sequence). V lost 4 bases to trimming and J lost 2 bases; unmatched junction nucleotides: 3. The CDR3 length is 14 residues.

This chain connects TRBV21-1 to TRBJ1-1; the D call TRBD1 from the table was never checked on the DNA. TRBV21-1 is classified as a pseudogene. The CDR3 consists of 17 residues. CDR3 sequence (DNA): TGTGCCAGTCTTCGGGACACCCAAAGGGCCATGAACACTGAAGCTTTCTTT. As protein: CASLRDTQRAMNTEAFF.

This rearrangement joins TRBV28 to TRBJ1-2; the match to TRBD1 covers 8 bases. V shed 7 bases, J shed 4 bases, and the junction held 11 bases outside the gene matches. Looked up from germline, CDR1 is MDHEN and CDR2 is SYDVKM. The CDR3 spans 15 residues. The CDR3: CASTTRQGAGYGYTF. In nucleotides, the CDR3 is TGTGCCAGCACCACAAGGCAGGGGGCGGGCTATGGCTACACCTTC.

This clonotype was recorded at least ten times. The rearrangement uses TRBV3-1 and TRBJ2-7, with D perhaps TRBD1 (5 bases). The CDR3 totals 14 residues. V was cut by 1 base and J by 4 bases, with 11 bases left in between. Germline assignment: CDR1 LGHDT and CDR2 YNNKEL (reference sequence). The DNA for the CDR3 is TGTGCCAGCAGCCAAGGTCAGGGCCGATACGAGCAGTACTTC. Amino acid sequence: CASSQGQGRYEQYF.

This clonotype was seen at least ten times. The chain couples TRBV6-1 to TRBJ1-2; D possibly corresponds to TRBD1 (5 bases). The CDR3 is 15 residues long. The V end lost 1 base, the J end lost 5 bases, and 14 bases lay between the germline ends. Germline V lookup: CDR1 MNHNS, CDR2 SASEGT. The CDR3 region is CASSEVGTGPYGYTF. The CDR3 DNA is TGTGCCAGCAGTGAAGTTGGGACGGGACCATATGGCTACACCTTC.

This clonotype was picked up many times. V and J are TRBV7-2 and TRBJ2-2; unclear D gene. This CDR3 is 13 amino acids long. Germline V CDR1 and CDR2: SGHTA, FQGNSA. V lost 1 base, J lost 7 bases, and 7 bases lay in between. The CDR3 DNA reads TGTGCCAGCAGCTTAGTACCGGGCGGGGAGCTGTTTTTT. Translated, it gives CASSLVPGGELFF.

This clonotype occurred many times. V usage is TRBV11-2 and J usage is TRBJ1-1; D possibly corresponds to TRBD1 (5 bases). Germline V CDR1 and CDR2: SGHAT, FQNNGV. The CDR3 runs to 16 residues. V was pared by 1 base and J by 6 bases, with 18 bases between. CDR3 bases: TGTGCCAGCAGCTTAGGGGGGAATGGGGAGGCGGCTGAAGCTTTCTTT. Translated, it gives CASSLGGNGEAAEAFF. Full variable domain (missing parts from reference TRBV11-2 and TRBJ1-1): EAGVAQSPRYKIIEKRQSVAFWCNPISGHATLYWYQQILGQGPKLLIQFQNNGVVDDSQLPKDRFSAERLKGVDSTLKIQPAKLEDSAVYLCASSLGGNGEAAEAFFGQGTRLTVV.

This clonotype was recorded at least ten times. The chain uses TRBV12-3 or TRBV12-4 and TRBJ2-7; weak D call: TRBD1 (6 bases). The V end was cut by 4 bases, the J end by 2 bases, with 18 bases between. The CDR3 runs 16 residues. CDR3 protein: CASSSTDRFATYEQYF. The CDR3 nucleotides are TGTGCCAGCAGTTCAACCGACAGGTTTGCCACCTACGAGCAGTACTTC.

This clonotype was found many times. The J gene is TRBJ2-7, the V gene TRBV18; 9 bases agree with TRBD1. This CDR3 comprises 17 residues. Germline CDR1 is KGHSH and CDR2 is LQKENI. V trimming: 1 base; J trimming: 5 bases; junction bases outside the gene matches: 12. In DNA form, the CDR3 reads TGTGCCAGCTCACCACAGGACAGGGGAGGGGACCTAGACGAGCAGTACTTC. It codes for CASSPQDRGGDLDEQYF. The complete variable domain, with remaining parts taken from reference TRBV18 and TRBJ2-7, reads NAGVMQNPRHLVRRRGQEARLRCSPMKGHSHVYWYRQLPEEGLKFMVYLQKENIIDESGMPKERFSAEFPKEGPSILRIQQVVRGDSAAYFCASSPQDRGGDLDEQYFGPGTRLTVT.

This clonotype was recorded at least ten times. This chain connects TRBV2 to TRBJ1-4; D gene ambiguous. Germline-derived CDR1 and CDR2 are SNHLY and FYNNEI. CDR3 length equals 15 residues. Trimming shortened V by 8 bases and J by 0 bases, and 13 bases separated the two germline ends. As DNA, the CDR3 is TGTGCCAGCGGCATACCGGACTCAACTAATGAAAAACTGTTTTTT. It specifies CASGIPDSTNEKLFF.

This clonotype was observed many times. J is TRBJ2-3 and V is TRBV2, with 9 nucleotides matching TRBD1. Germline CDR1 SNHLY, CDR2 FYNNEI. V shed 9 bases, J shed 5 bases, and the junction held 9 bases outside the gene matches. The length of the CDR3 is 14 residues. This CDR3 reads CASSKQGAGDTQYF. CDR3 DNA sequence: TGTGCCAGTTCTAAACAGGGGGCCGGAGATACGCAGTATTTT. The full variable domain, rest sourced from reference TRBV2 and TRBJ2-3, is EPEVTQTPSHQVTQMGQEVILRCVPISNHLYFYWYRQILGQKVEFLVSFYNNEISEKSEIFDDQFSVERPDGSNFTLKIRSTKLEDSAMYFCASSKQGAGDTQYFGPGTRLTVL.

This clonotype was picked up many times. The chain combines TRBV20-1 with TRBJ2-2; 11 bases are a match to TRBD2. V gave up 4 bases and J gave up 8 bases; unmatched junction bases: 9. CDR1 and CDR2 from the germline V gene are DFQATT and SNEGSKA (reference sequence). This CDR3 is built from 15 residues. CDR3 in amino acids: CSANRVAGGRGELFF. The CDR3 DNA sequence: TGCAGTGCTAACCGTGTAGCGGGGGGGCGTGGGGAGCTGTTTTTT.

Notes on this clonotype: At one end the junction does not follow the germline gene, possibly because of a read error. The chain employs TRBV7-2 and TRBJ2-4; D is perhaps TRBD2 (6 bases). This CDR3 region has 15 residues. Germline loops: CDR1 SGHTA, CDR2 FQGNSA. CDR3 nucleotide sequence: TGTGACAGCAGCCCCGACCGGGGGACCCTAAACATTCAGTACTTC. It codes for CDSSPDRGTLNIQYF.

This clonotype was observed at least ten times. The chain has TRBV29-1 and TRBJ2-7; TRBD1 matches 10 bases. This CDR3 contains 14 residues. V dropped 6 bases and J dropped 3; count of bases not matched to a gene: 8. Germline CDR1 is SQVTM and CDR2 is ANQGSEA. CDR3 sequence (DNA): TGCAGCGTGGGCGGGACAGGGGAAGGCTACGAGCAGTACTTC. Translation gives CSVGGTGEGYEQYF.

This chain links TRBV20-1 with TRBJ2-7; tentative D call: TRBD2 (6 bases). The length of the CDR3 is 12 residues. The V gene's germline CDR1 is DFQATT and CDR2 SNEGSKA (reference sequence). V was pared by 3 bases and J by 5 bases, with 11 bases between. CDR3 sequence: CSARRGLHEQYF. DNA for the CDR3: TGCAGTGCTAGGAGGGGACTCCACGAGCAGTACTTC.

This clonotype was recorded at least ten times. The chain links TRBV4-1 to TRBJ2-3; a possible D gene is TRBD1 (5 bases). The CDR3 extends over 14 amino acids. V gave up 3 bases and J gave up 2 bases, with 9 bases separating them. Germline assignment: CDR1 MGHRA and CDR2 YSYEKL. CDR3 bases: TGCGCCAGCAGCCATCCAGGGTCCACAGATACGCAGTATTTT. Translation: CASSHPGSTDTQYF.

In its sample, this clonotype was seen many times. CDR3 in DNA: TGTGCCAGCAACTCTTTGAGAGCTGGGGCCAACGTCCTGACTTTC. Amino acids: CASNSLRAGANVLTF. The J gene is TRBJ2-6, the V gene TRBV7-9; no clear D. The germline gives CDR1 SEHNR, CDR2 FQNEAQ (reference sequence). The CDR3 extends over 15 amino acids. Trimming took 7 bases from V and 2 from J, leaving 12 bases between them.

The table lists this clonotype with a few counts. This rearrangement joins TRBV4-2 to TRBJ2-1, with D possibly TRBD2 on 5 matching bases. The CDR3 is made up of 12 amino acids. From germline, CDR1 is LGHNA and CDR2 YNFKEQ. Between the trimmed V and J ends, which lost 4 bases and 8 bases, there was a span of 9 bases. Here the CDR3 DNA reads TGTGCCAGCAGCCCGGGGTACGATGAGCAGTTCTTC. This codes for CASSPGYDEQFF.

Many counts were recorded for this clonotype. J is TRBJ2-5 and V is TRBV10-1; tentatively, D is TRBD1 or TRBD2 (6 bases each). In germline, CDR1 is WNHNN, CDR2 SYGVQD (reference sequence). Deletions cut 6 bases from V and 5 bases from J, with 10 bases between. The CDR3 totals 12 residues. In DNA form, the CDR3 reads TGCGCCAGCAGCCGGGGGCTGGAGACCCAGTACTTC. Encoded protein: CASSRGLETQYF.

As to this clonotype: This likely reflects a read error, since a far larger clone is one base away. CDR3 in DNA: TGTGCCAGCAGCTTAGGGACAGCCTACAATGAGCAGTACTTC. It specifies CASSLGTAYNEQYF. The V and J genes are TRBV11-2 and TRBJ2-7; tentatively, D is TRBD1 (6 bases). The V and J ends lost 1 base and 7 bases respectively, with 14 bases between them. Germline loops: CDR1 SGHAT, CDR2 FQNNGV. This CDR3 has 14 amino acids.